Each of the 10 T cell receptor beta chains below was sequenced from the same sample in a study of beta chain features in type 1 diabetes. Sequencing targeted expressed TCRB transcripts, as all isolated RNA had been reverse transcribed. Only in-frame clones appear in the TCRdb table, and some are missing; sequencing was by immunoSEQ multiplex PCR. The sample holds under 450,000 clones, roughly 13% seen once. Sample: naive CD4+ T cells from blood. The receptors originated from a man in his thirties or forties in good health.

V gene TRBV29-1 combines with J gene TRBJ2-2; TRBD1 agrees at 8 bases. V dropped 2 bases and J dropped 6; count of bases not matched to a gene: 2. Per the germline V gene, CDR1 is SQVTM and CDR2 is ANQGSEA. CDR3 length: 13 residues. DNA for the CDR3: TGCAGCGTTGAAATACAGGGGGCCGGGGAGCTGTTTTTT. Translating it yields CSVEIQGAGELFF.

The chain employs TRBV28 and TRBJ2-3, with 7 bases lining up with TRBD2. The ends lost 5 bases at V and 5 bases at J; junction bases unmatched: 7. The CDR3 runs 14 residues. CDR1 is MDHEN and CDR2 is SYDVKM in the germline V gene. The CDR3 DNA reads TGTGCCAGCAGTCCAGCGGGATGGGAAGATACGCAGTATTTT. Its protein product is CASSPAGWEDTQYF. Looking up the rest from reference TRBV28 and TRBJ2-3 gives the full variable domain: DVKVTQSSRYLVKRTGEKVFLECVQDMDHENMFWYRQDPGLGLRLIYFSYDVKMKEKGDIPEGYSVSREKKERFSLILESASTNQTSMYLCASSPAGWEDTQYFGPGTRLTVL.

Turning to this clone: One end of the junction does not line up with germline, which may come from a read error. This chain connects TRBV9 to TRBJ2-7; 7 bases map to TRBD2. This CDR3 has 16 residues. Germline V gene data show CDR1 as SGDLS and CDR2 as YYNGEE. DNA of the CDR3: TGTGCCTGCAGCGTAGGGGCTAGCGGCGCCGGGAGCGAGCAGTACTTC. Protein product: CACSVGASGAGSEQYF.

This clone was seen more than once but under ten times. V and J are TRBV9 and TRBJ1-6; D call uncertain. Trimming took off 4 bases at V and 6 bases at J, with 17 bases between the two ends. The CDR3 spans 16 residues. The germline gives CDR1 SGDLS, CDR2 YYNGEE. The chain's CDR3 is CASSLEGNVGNSPLHF. The CDR3 DNA sequence: TGTGCCAGCAGCCTTGAAGGGAATGTGGGTAATTCACCCCTCCACTTT.

This clone was recorded a few times. The chain has TRBV4-1 and TRBJ2-1, with D hard to call. Deletions cut 4 bases from V and 12 bases from J, with 25 bases between. From germline, CDR1 is MGHRA and CDR2 YSYEKL. CDR3 length equals 16 residues. The CDR3 region has the DNA TGCGCCAGCAGCCCAATTACGGACGCAACGGTAGTCGTGCAGTTCTTC. As protein: CASSPITDATVVVQFF.

V and J are TRBV27 and TRBJ2-5, with 7 bases that match TRBD1. V lost 5 bases to trimming and J lost 1 base; unmatched junction nucleotides: 10. This CDR3 comprises 16 residues. Germline CDR1 reads MNHEY; CDR2 reads SMNVEV (reference sequence). The CDR3 is CASSRGPVGSQETQYF. For the CDR3, the DNA is TGTGCCAGCAGTAGGGGGCCTGTGGGGTCCCAAGAGACCCAGTACTTC.

In its sample, this clone was seen a few times. In DNA form, the CDR3 reads TGTGCCAGCAGTGAAGGGCAGGGGGCAGGACAGCCCCAGCATTTT. Protein sequence: CASSEGQGAGQPQHF. V and J are TRBV2 and TRBJ1-5; 8 positions match TRBD1. Per the germline V gene, CDR1 is SNHLY and CDR2 is FYNNEI. V shed 1 base and J 7 bases; nucleotides not matched to a gene: 6. The CDR3 length is 15 residues.

A few counts support this clone. V usage is TRBV7-2 and J usage is TRBJ1-1; no clear D gene. CDR1 is SGHTA and CDR2 is FQGNSA in the germline V gene. CDR3 size: 12 residues. V was clipped by 5 bases and J by 8 bases, with 12 bases between them. Written as DNA, the CDR3 is TGTGCCAGCAGCCTAAATCTGGGCGAAGCTTTCTTT. It specifies CASSLNLGEAFF.

This rearrangement joins TRBV4-3 to TRBJ2-6, with TRBD1 matching over 9 bases. This CDR3 comprises 16 residues. V shed 4 bases, J shed 2 bases, and the junction held 3 bases outside the gene matches. Germline V gives CDR1 LGHNA, CDR2 YSLEER. The CDR3 DNA is TGCGCCAGCAGCCGTGACAGGGGGGCTGGGGCCAACGTCCTGACTTTC. Translation gives CASSRDRGAGANVLTF.

The rearrangement uses TRBV10-3 and TRBJ2-2; maybe TRBD1 (5 bases). Trimming shortened V by 3 bases and J by 0 bases, and 14 bases separated the two germline ends. The CDR3 consists of 17 residues. Germline V gene sequence: CDR1 ENHRY, CDR2 SYGVKD. The DNA for the CDR3 is TGTGCCATCAGTGACCGTGGACAAACCACGAACACCGGGGAGCTGTTTTTT. As protein: CAISDRGQTTNTGELFF.